These 31 T cell receptor beta chains were all obtained from the same sample, sequenced in a study of T cells expressing NK-cell markers. TCRdb reprocessed the 5' RACE reads and stores each CDR3 protein as one record, lacking DNA. With 200,000 to 300,000 distinct CDR3 sequences in the sample, the ten largest clones hold 0.3% to 0.45%. The sequenced material came from blood T cells: a sorted CD56 or NKG2C T cell subset, CD4+ or CD8+ T cells, or bulk PBMC T cells (not recorded which). These TCRs come from a man younger than 35 in good health.

J is TRBJ2-3 and V is TRBV28; TCRdb proposes TRBD1, but this gene call is untestable without DNA. Germline CDR1 is MDHEN and CDR2 is SYDVKM. This CDR3 region has 14 residues. The CDR3 spells CASSFRQGRDTQYF.

The chain joins TRBV6-6 to TRBJ2-7; the TCRdb D gene call, TRBD2, has no DNA to confirm it. The CDR3 sequence is 13 residues long. The germline CDR1 and CDR2 sequences are MNHNY and SVGAGI (reference sequence). The CDR3 sequence is CASSGVAGGEQYF.

This rearrangement joins TRBV4-3 to TRBJ2-1; TCRdb's D gene call, TRBD1, goes unchecked for lack of DNA. Germline loops: CDR1 LGHNA, CDR2 YSLEER. This CDR3 comprises 15 residues. The CDR3 loop is CASSQDEGGPRGPFF.

The CDR3 sequence: CASSSPSGFYNEQFF. The chain couples TRBV5-1 to TRBJ2-1; with no DNA, the TCRdb D assignment of TRBD2 cannot be verified. The CDR3 has 15 amino acids. The germline V gene encodes CDR1 SGHRS and CDR2 YFSETQ.

The gene calls are TRBV5-6 and TRBJ1-2. Germline-derived CDR1 and CDR2 are SGHDT and YYEEEE. This CDR3 spans 14 amino acids. The CDR3 protein is CASGWQVEGGGYTF. The full variable domain, in which reference TRBV5-6 and TRBJ1-2 provide the parts outside the CDR3, is DAGVTQSPTHLIKTRGQQVTLRCSPKSGHDTVSWYQQALGQGPQFIFQYYEEEERQRGNFPDRFSGHQFPNYSSELNVNALLLGDSALYLCASGWQVEGGGYTFGSGTRLTVV.

V is TRBV9 and J is TRBJ2-3; the TCRdb D gene call, TRBD2, has no DNA to confirm it. This CDR3 is built from 16 residues. Germline V gives CDR1 SGDLS, CDR2 YYNGEE. CDR3 sequence: CASSVGTSGNTDTQYF.

The chain recombines TRBV24-1 with TRBJ2-3; TCRdb picks TRBD1, but there is no DNA to check that call. The CDR3 length is 16 residues. Germline V CDR1 and CDR2: KGHDR, SFDVKD. The CDR3 loop is CATSDPGTGGVDTQYF.

The chain is built from TRBV20-1 and TRBJ2-1. Germline CDR1 is DFQATT and CDR2 is SNEGSKA (reference sequence). The CDR3 consists of 15 residues. The CDR3 is CSAPDRKSSYNEQFF.

The rearrangement links TRBV12-3 or TRBV12-4 to TRBJ2-3; TCRdb calls TRBD2, which cannot be checked without DNA. This CDR3 is built from 15 residues. This chain's CDR3 is CASSWTSGIGDTQYF.

This chain connects TRBV5-1 to TRBJ2-1; TCRdb proposes TRBD1, but this gene call is untestable without DNA. The CDR3 contains 13 residues. Germline values: CDR1 SGHRS, CDR2 YFSETQ. The CDR3 spells CASSLDRGSKQFF.

The rearrangement links TRBV12-3 or TRBV12-4 to TRBJ1-5. The CDR3 extends over 12 amino acids. This CDR3 is CASSLREEPQHF.

This rearrangement joins TRBV5-5 to TRBJ1-1; the D gene TCRdb calls, TRBD1, cannot be checked with no DNA. Germline CDR1 reads SGHKS; CDR2 reads YYEKEE (reference sequence). This CDR3 comprises 13 residues. The CDR3 reads CASDVGQEHEAFF.

The chain uses TRBV28 and TRBJ2-7. The germline V gene has CDR1 MDHEN and CDR2 SYDVKM. CDR3 size: 13 residues. CDR3 sequence reads: CASSLLIGYEQYF.

The J gene is TRBJ1-2, the V gene TRBV20-1; TCRdb indicates TRBD1, and absent DNA this call remains unverified. CDR3 size: 13 residues. The V gene's germline CDR1 is DFQATT and CDR2 SNEGSKA (reference sequence). This CDR3 is CSARDSGGRGYTF.

The chain has TRBV11-1 and TRBJ2-4; TCRdb selects TRBD2, and the lack of DNA leaves this call unchecked. The CDR3 has 18 residues. Per the germline V gene, CDR1 is SGHAT and CDR2 is FQDESV (reference sequence). This chain's CDR3 is CASSLVGLAGLAKNIQYF.

The CDR3 protein is CASSPMEGASEAFF. This rearrangement joins TRBV12-3 or TRBV12-4 to TRBJ1-1; TCRdb picks TRBD1, but there is no DNA to check that call. CDR3 size: 14 residues.

The chain has TRBV5-1 and TRBJ2-1; TCRdb gives TRBD2 as the D gene, but with no DNA this cannot be confirmed. Germline CDR1 is SGHRS and CDR2 is YFSETQ. CDR3 size: 15 residues. This CDR3 is CASSLVAPGANEQFF.

The chain has TRBV20-1 and TRBJ1-1; checking the TCRdb D call of TRBD1 is not possible without DNA. This CDR3 region has 12 residues. Germline V gene sequence: CDR1 DFQATT, CDR2 SNEGSKA (reference sequence). CDR3 region: CSAPGENTEAFF.

The chain recombines TRBV18 with TRBJ2-1; as DNA is missing, the TRBD2 call by TCRdb cannot be tested. Germline V gene sequence: CDR1 KGHSH, CDR2 LQKENI. This CDR3 region has 15 residues. Here the CDR3 reads CASSPLGTSGTQQFF.

The chain couples TRBV6-1 to TRBJ2-1. This CDR3 has 15 residues. The V gene's germline CDR1 is MNHNS and CDR2 SASEGT. The CDR3 here is CASRDSYSSYNEQFF.

The chain uses TRBV20-1 and TRBJ2-1; absent DNA, TCRdb's TRBD2 call cannot be checked. This CDR3 is 16 amino acids long. The germline V gene encodes CDR1 DFQATT and CDR2 SNEGSKA (reference sequence). This CDR3 is CSASQAGADAYNEQFF.

CDR3 in amino acids: CASSLAISTGTGELFF. V usage is TRBV12-3 or TRBV12-4 and J usage is TRBJ2-2; without DNA, the TCRdb call of TRBD1 cannot be checked. The CDR3 totals 16 residues.

The genes are TRBV9 and TRBJ1-1; TCRdb calls TRBD1, which cannot be checked without DNA. The CDR3 spans 13 residues. Germline CDR1 is SGDLS and CDR2 is YYNGEE. CDR3 sequence: CATGRGPNTEAFF.

This chain uses TRBV11-2 with TRBJ1-1; without DNA, the TCRdb call of TRBD1 cannot be checked. The CDR3 runs 14 residues. CDR1 and CDR2 from the germline V gene are SGHAT and FQNNGV. CDR3 sequence: CASSPDRLDTEAFF.

This chain links TRBV6-2 or TRBV6-3 with TRBJ1-5. Per the germline V gene, CDR1 is MNHEY and CDR2 is SVGEGT. The CDR3 has 15 residues. The CDR3 is CASSYGRVGNQPQHF.

This rearrangement joins TRBV3-1 to TRBJ2-1; TCRdb indicates TRBD2, and absent DNA this call remains unverified. Germline assignment: CDR1 LGHDT and CDR2 YNNKEL (reference sequence). The CDR3 loop spans 15 amino acids. CDR3 loop: CASRAKRAGINEQFF.

The CDR3 sequence: CASSQTWDPGANVLTF. V usage is TRBV18 and J usage is TRBJ2-6; the D gene TCRdb calls, TRBD1, cannot be checked with no DNA. In germline, CDR1 is KGHSH, CDR2 LQKENI. There are 16 residues in the CDR3.

V is TRBV19 and J is TRBJ2-5; absent DNA, TCRdb's TRBD1 call cannot be checked. Germline V gene data show CDR1 as LNHDA and CDR2 as SQIVND (reference sequence). The CDR3 spans 15 residues. CDR3 protein: CASSRPGTIQETQYF. Full variable domain (missing parts from reference TRBV19 and TRBJ2-5): DGGITQSPKYLFRKEGQNVTLSCEQNLNHDAMYWYRQDPGQGLRLIYYSQIVNDFQKGDIAEGYSVSREKKESFPLTVTSAQKNPTAFYLCASSRPGTIQETQYFGPGTRLLVL.

J is TRBJ1-2 and V is TRBV20-1; TCRdb calls TRBD1, which cannot be checked without DNA. The germline CDR1 and CDR2 sequences are DFQATT and SNEGSKA (reference sequence). The CDR3 is 14 amino acids. CDR3: CSARVLGGLYGYTF.

The chain uses TRBV5-1 and TRBJ1-2; as DNA is missing, the TRBD1 call by TCRdb cannot be tested. Germline V lookup: CDR1 SGHRS, CDR2 YFSETQ. This CDR3 has 15 amino acids. The chain's CDR3 is CASSLNSRVNYGYTF.

V and J are TRBV29-1 and TRBJ2-5; the D call from TCRdb, TRBD2, cannot be confirmed without DNA. CDR3 size: 14 residues. Germline CDR1 is SQVTM and CDR2 is ANQGSEA. The CDR3 region is CSAAGPVTKETQYF.